The 18 T cell receptor beta chains below all came from one sample that was sequenced in a study of T cells in Graves' hyperthyroidism and ophthalmopathy. Researchers took RNA transcripts and amplified the TCR beta CDR3 regions from them. The HTBI primer set drove a first-round RT-PCR of the TCR CDR3. MiXCR was run by TCRdb on the multiplex PCR reads, yielding one entry per CDR3 protein. The data contain roughly 740,000 distinct CDR3 sequences, about a sixth of them seen just once; the ten biggest clones take up around 8%. The sequencing sample was made of blood. The source is a young man with Graves' hyperthyroidism.

The CDR3 DNA reads as TGCGCCAGCAGCCAAGTTTATCCAACCACAAACTATGGCTACACCTTC. This encodes CASSQVYPTTNYGYTF. The chain is built from TRBV4-3 and TRBJ1-2; D gene unclear. CDR3 length equals 16 residues. Trimming cost V 1 base and J 2 bases, with 14 bases left between them. CDR1 is LGHNA and CDR2 is YSLEER in the germline V gene.

This chain connects TRBV18 to TRBJ1-1; D not certain. Trimming stripped 2 bases from V and 0 bases from J, with 10 bases between. This CDR3 region has 15 residues. Germline V CDR1 and CDR2: KGHSH, LQKENI. The CDR3 sequence: CASSPGFAMNTEAFF. CDR3 DNA sequence: TGTGCCAGCTCACCAGGATTCGCCATGAACACTGAAGCTTTCTTT.

Comments on this clonotype: A much bigger clone sits one base away, suggesting this may be a read error. The chain recombines TRBV12-3 or TRBV12-4 with TRBJ2-5; TRBD2 matches 10 bases. The DNA matches TRBJ2-1 better at its end, which makes the J call doubtful. CDR3 length: 15 residues. The CDR3 spells CASIHSGRPPWTQFF. The CDR3 DNA reads as TGTGCCAGCATCCATAGCGGGAGGCCCCCCTGGACCCAGTTCTTC.

This clonotype was detected only a few times. V usage is TRBV6-2 or TRBV6-3 and J usage is TRBJ2-7; D call uncertain. CDR3 size: 13 residues. Trimming took off 5 bases at V and 6 bases at J, with 14 bases between the two ends. Germline values: CDR1 MNHEY, CDR2 SVGEGT. DNA of the CDR3: TGTGCCAGCAGTCCCGCCTTGACCCGCGAGCAGTACTTC. Translation: CASSPALTREQYF.

The chain carries TRBV28 and TRBJ2-1; D is uncertain. Germline V gene lookup returns CDR1 MDHEN and CDR2 SYDVKM. This CDR3 has 16 residues. Trimming took 5 bases from V and 7 from J, leaving 21 bases between them. The CDR3 reads CASSDEKGFTANEQFF. As DNA, the CDR3 is TGTGCCAGCAGTGACGAGAAAGGTTTTACGGCAAATGAGCAGTTCTTC.

The chain joins TRBV5-1 to TRBJ1-4, with a possible D match to TRBD1 (6 bases). Germline-derived CDR1 and CDR2 are SGHRS and YFSETQ. The CDR3 has 16 residues. V lost 4 bases and J lost 6, with 19 bases in between. CDR3 in amino acids: CASSDKDRHLDEKLFF. CDR3 sequence (DNA): TGCGCCAGCAGCGACAAGGACAGACACTTAGATGAAAAACTGTTTTTT.

The V gene is TRBV4-3, the J gene TRBJ2-2; 9 bases are a match to TRBD1. CDR1 is LGHNA, CDR2 YSLEER, per germline. The CDR3 spans 16 residues. V lost 0 bases and J lost 4; bases outside the gene matches: 3. The DNA of the CDR3 is TGCGCCAGCAGCCAAGATAGACAGGGGGGCACCGGGGAGCTGTTTTTT. This translates into CASSQDRQGGTGELFF.

This clonotype was counted a few times. The chain joins TRBV6-1 to TRBJ1-2; possible D gene TRBD1, 5 bases. This CDR3 comprises 12 residues. Germline CDR1 MNHNS, CDR2 SASEGT. Trimming removed 10 bases at V and 4 bases at J, with 13 bases between. The CDR3, as DNA: TGTGCCACCCAGACGGACACCTATGGCTACACCTTC. Amino acids: CATQTDTYGYTF.

This clonotype was counted many times. V usage is TRBV20-1 and J usage is TRBJ2-7; D might be TRBD2 (5 bases). The CDR3 is 15 amino acids. V was pared by 2 bases and J by 3 bases, with 17 bases between. The germline V gene encodes CDR1 DFQATT and CDR2 SNEGSKA (reference sequence). The DNA for the CDR3 is TGCAGTGCTAGAAGAGGAGCGGAACACAACTACGAGCAGTACTTC. It encodes CSARRGAEHNYEQYF.

The rearrangement joins TRBV20-1 to TRBJ2-7; 10 positions agree with TRBD2. The J segment lost 5 bases and the V segment lost 7 bases, leaving 5 bases of the junction unmatched. Germline V gives CDR1 DFQATT, CDR2 SNEGSKA (reference sequence). This CDR3 comprises 12 residues. The CDR3 DNA reads TGCAGTGTTAGCGGGAGGAATCACGAGCAGTACTTC. The encoded protein is CSVSGRNHEQYF.

The V and J genes are TRBV11-3 and TRBJ1-1; D is undetermined. Between the trimmed V and J ends, which lost 0 bases and 1 base, there was a span of 9 bases. There are 15 residues in the CDR3. Germline assignment: CDR1 SGHNT and CDR2 YENEEA. CDR3 sequence (DNA): TGTGCCAGCAGCTTAGATTTTCGGGGGAACACTGAAGCTTTCTTT. Translated: CASSLDFRGNTEAFF.

This clonotype was counted a few times. This chain uses TRBV19 with TRBJ2-1, with 9 bases matching TRBD1. Per germline, CDR1 LNHDA and CDR2 SQIVND (reference sequence). The CDR3 is 16 residues long. The junction had 7 bases not matched to a gene; V was cut back by 3 bases and J by 4 bases. In nucleotides, the CDR3 is TGTGCCAGTAGTATCCCCCCGGGACAGGGTTACAATGAGCAGTTCTTC. It encodes CASSIPPGQGYNEQFF.

In its sample, this clonotype was seen many times. This rearrangement joins TRBV7-6 to TRBJ2-7, with TRBD2 matching 12 bases. This CDR3 region has 15 residues. Germline CDR1 reads SGHVS; CDR2 reads FNYEAQ. J was trimmed by 4 bases and V by 5 bases; bases with no gene match: 6. CDR3 DNA: TGTGCCAGCAGCCCCGGGACTAGCGGGCCGTACGAGCAGTACTTC. It specifies CASSPGTSGPYEQYF.

This clonotype occurred a few times. The chain employs TRBV15 and TRBJ2-7; 8 nucleotides line up with TRBD1. Losses at the gene ends were 0 bases for V and 3 bases for J; bases not matched to a gene: 7. Germline V lookup: CDR1 LNHNV, CDR2 YYDKDF (reference sequence). The CDR3 has 16 residues. DNA of the CDR3: TGTGCCACCAGCAGAGATCGTGGACAGGGATTCTACGAGCAGTACTTC. Its protein product is CATSRDRGQGFYEQYF.

For this clonotype: This may stem from a read error, because a much larger clone lies one nucleotide away. It is likely a read error, because the conserved phenylalanine at the end of the CDR3 is missing. V usage is TRBV20-1 and J usage is TRBJ2-7; 7 bases align to TRBD1. Germline V gives CDR1 DFQATT, CDR2 SNEGSKA (reference sequence). The V segment lost 5 bases and the J segment 2 bases; nucleotides outside the gene matches: 12. The CDR3 has 15 amino acids. CDR3 in amino acids: CSARTFGGTAYEQYL. In nucleotides, the CDR3 is TGCAGTGCTCGAACCTTTGGTGGGACAGCCTACGAGCAGTACTTA.

There are a few counts of this clonotype. The chain recombines TRBV5-1 with TRBJ2-1, with TRBD2 matching 10 bases. The CDR3 is 19 amino acids. CDR1 and CDR2 from the germline V gene are SGHRS and YFSETQ. V was pared by 3 bases and J by 0 bases, with 12 bases of the junction left unmatched. The chain's CDR3 is CASSSPGTSVSSSYNEQFF. The CDR3 DNA sequence: TGCGCCAGCAGCTCGCCCGGGACTAGCGTCTCGAGCTCCTACAATGAGCAGTTCTTC.

This clonotype was recorded at least ten times. V and J are TRBV11-2 and TRBJ2-5; D tentatively reads TRBD1 or TRBD2 (6 bases each). In germline, CDR1 is SGHAT, CDR2 FQNNGV. Trimming cost V 8 bases and J 4 bases, with 14 bases left between them. The CDR3 loop spans 13 amino acids. This CDR3 is CASPDRRGETQYF. The CDR3 nucleotides read TGTGCCAGCCCTGACAGGCGGGGAGAGACCCAGTACTTC.

The chain recombines TRBV5-1 with TRBJ2-2; unclear D gene. Looked up from germline, CDR1 is SGHRS and CDR2 is YFSETQ. CDR3 length: 15 residues. The V end lost 4 bases, the J end lost 7 bases, and 17 bases lay between the germline ends. The DNA of the CDR3 is TGCGCCAGCAGCGCGACAATTGGCCCGAGCGGGGAGCTGTTTTTT. It yields the protein CASSATIGPSGELFF.